This T cell receptor beta chain was found in a study of cytomegalovirus exposure and HLA in healthy donors. The PCR had 60 Vbeta and 13 Jbeta primers. TCRdb's table, derived via immunoSEQ multiplex PCR, lists solely in-frame clones and lacks some. This sample has under 200,000 clones; around 76% occur once, and the top ten carry about 1.9%. The CDR3 has 13 residues. V was cut by 2 bases and J by 4 bases, with 5 bases left in between. CDR1 is MNHEY, CDR2 SMNVEV, per germline (reference sequence). The receptor's source is a woman younger than 45 in good health and CMV-seropositive. The rearrangement joins TRBV27 to TRBJ1-4, with no clear D. Material: PBMCs. The CDR3 nucleotides read TGTGCCAGCAGTTTACAGATTAATGAAAAACTGTTTTTT. It codes for CASSLQINEKLFF.